The sequence of this T cell receptor (beta chain) was determined in a study of T cell changes during pregnancy in multiple sclerosis. The method was immunoSEQ multiplex PCR; TCRdb's version includes in-frame clones alone and lacks a portion of them. The table records roughly 70,000 clones, about 92% of them present only once. Germline assignment: CDR1 LNHDA and CDR2 SQIVND (reference sequence). The CDR3 has 15 amino acids. V lost 3 bases and J lost 4, with 13 bases in between. The chain links TRBV19 to TRBJ2-1; D unresolved. This material consisted of peripheral blood, taken before pregnancy. This receptor was taken from a female donor with multiple sclerosis, enrolled in a pregnancy study. The CDR3 DNA reads TGTGCCAGTAGTATTGCGCTAGTGGTTTACAATGAGCAGTTCTTC. Amino acids: CASSIALVVYNEQFF.